The rows below give T cell receptor beta chains drawn from one sample of a study of graft-versus-host responses after intestinal transplantation. These TCRs are of unknown antigen specificity. Sequencing used immunoSEQ multiplex PCR; TCRdb keeps in-frame clones, though not all of them. The sample includes around 130,000 clones, roughly 92% of them seen just once. Sequencing was performed on unstimulated CD4+ T cells sorted from spleen or lymph node cells, taken before intestinal transplant. The origin of the receptors is a human donor who received an intestinal transplant. Each CDR3 is given with its conserved first and last residue. Each record gives: V gene, clone size, D gene, J gene, CDR3 length, CDR3 protein, CDR3 DNA. D genes are given only for firm matches. A row's size may be missing; if present it is once, few, many or a size class.

v_call: TRBV5-1; clone_size: -; d_call: -; j_call: TRBJ1-3; cdr3_length: 16; cdr3_aa: CASSLEGESSGNTIYF; cdr3_nt: TGCGCCAGCAGCTTGGAGGGCGAGAGCTCTGGAAACACCATATATTTT
v_call: TRBV5-1; clone_size: -; d_call: -; j_call: TRBJ2-3; cdr3_length: 15; cdr3_aa: CASSQATGVGDTQYF; cdr3_nt: TGCGCCAGCAGCCAAGCCACGGGGGTAGGAGATACGCAGTATTTT
v_call: TRBV5-1; clone_size: -; d_call: -; j_call: TRBJ2-7; cdr3_length: 11; cdr3_aa: CASSLGYEQYF; cdr3_nt: TGCGCCAGCAGCTTAGGATACGAGCAGTACTTC
v_call: TRBV5-6; clone_size: -; d_call: TRBD1; j_call: TRBJ1-3; cdr3_length: 14; cdr3_aa: CASSPRTGVNTIYF; cdr3_nt: TGTGCCAGCAGCCCTCGGACAGGGGTAAACACCATATATTTT
v_call: TRBV7-2; clone_size: -; d_call: -; j_call: TRBJ1-5; cdr3_length: 16; cdr3_aa: CASSLVGPGVNQPQHF; cdr3_nt: TGTGCCAGCAGCTTAGTAGGACCCGGGGTAAATCAGCCCCAGCATTTT
v_call: TRBV9; clone_size: -; d_call: -; j_call: TRBJ1-1; cdr3_length: 14; cdr3_aa: CASSPQGPWTEAFF; cdr3_nt: TGTGCCAGCAGCCCCCAGGGACCGTGGACTGAAGCTTTCTTT
v_call: TRBV12-5; clone_size: -; d_call: -; j_call: TRBJ2-7; cdr3_length: 12; cdr3_aa: CASGLVRDEQYF; cdr3_nt: TGTGCTAGTGGTTTGGTAAGGGACGAGCAGTACTTC
v_call: TRBV18; clone_size: -; d_call: TRBD1; j_call: TRBJ2-7; cdr3_length: 15; cdr3_aa: CASSPGQGAPSEQYF; cdr3_nt: TGTGCCAGCTCACCCGGACAGGGGGCCCCCTCCGAGCAGTACTTC
v_call: TRBV18; clone_size: -; d_call: TRBD2; j_call: TRBJ2-1; cdr3_length: 15; cdr3_aa: CASSPGSGGYNEQFF; cdr3_nt: TGTGCCAGCTCCCCAGGCAGCGGGGGATACAATGAGCAGTTCTTC
v_call: TRBV4-1; clone_size: once; d_call: -; j_call: TRBJ1-2; cdr3_length: 16; cdr3_aa: CASSQDSQGGFYGYTF; cdr3_nt: TGCGCCAGCAGCCAAGATTCTCAGGGAGGGTTCTATGGCTACACCTTC
v_call: TRBV2; clone_size: -; d_call: -; j_call: TRBJ1-5; cdr3_length: 14; cdr3_aa: CASSELGGVRPQHF; cdr3_nt: TGTGCCAGCAGTGAATTGGGGGGTGTGAGGCCCCAGCATTTT
v_call: TRBV7-9; clone_size: -; d_call: -; j_call: TRBJ2-7; cdr3_length: 14; cdr3_aa: CASSLGDASYEQYF; cdr3_nt: TGTGCCAGCAGCTTAGGGGACGCATCCTACGAGCAGTACTTC
v_call: TRBV10-1; clone_size: -; d_call: TRBD2; j_call: TRBJ2-1; cdr3_length: 15; cdr3_aa: CASSELAGGNNEQFF; cdr3_nt: TGCGCCAGCAGTGAGTTAGCGGGGGGAAATAATGAGCAGTTCTTC
v_call: TRBV5-1; clone_size: -; d_call: -; j_call: TRBJ2-5; cdr3_length: 13; cdr3_aa: CASSLVLEETQYF; cdr3_nt: TGCGCCAGCAGCTTGGTACTAGAAGAGACCCAGTACTTC
v_call: TRBV5-1; clone_size: -; d_call: -; j_call: TRBJ1-1; cdr3_length: 11; cdr3_aa: CASRKNREAFF; cdr3_nt: TGCGCCAGCAGAAAGAATCGGGAAGCTTTCTTT
v_call: TRBV5-1; clone_size: -; d_call: TRBD2; j_call: TRBJ2-2; cdr3_length: 14; cdr3_aa: CASSLRGGPGELFF; cdr3_nt: TGCGCCAGCAGCTTGCGGGGGGGCCCCGGGGAGCTGTTTTTT
v_call: TRBV5-5; clone_size: -; d_call: -; j_call: TRBJ2-3; cdr3_length: 13; cdr3_aa: CASSSDYRDTQYF; cdr3_nt: TGTGCCAGCAGCTCAGACTACAGGGATACGCAGTATTTT
v_call: TRBV5-4; clone_size: -; d_call: -; j_call: TRBJ1-1; cdr3_length: 13; cdr3_aa: CASSLRDNTEAFF; cdr3_nt: TGTGCCAGCAGCTTGAGGGACAACACTGAAGCTTTCTTT
v_call: TRBV10-1; clone_size: -; d_call: -; j_call: TRBJ2-7; cdr3_length: 15; cdr3_aa: CASSETGTQTYEQYF; cdr3_nt: TGCGCCAGCAGTGAGACCGGGACGCAGACCTACGAGCAGTACTTC
v_call: TRBV10-1; clone_size: -; d_call: TRBD2; j_call: TRBJ2-3; cdr3_length: 16; cdr3_aa: CASSEMPSGGLDTQYF; cdr3_nt: TGCGCCAGCAGTGAGATGCCTAGCGGGGGTTTAGATACGCAGTATTTT
v_call: TRBV5-1; clone_size: -; d_call: -; j_call: TRBJ1-2; cdr3_length: 15; cdr3_aa: CASSLGPSKNYGYTF; cdr3_nt: TGCGCCAGCAGCTTGGGTCCCAGCAAGAACTATGGCTACACCTTC
v_call: TRBV7-2; clone_size: -; d_call: TRBD2; j_call: TRBJ2-3; cdr3_length: 16; cdr3_aa: CASSYGTSEGTDTQYF; cdr3_nt: TGTGCCAGCAGCTACGGGACTAGCGAGGGCACAGATACGCAGTATTTT
v_call: TRBV11-2; clone_size: -; d_call: TRBD1; j_call: TRBJ2-1; cdr3_length: 14; cdr3_aa: CASSRARGPNEQFF; cdr3_nt: TGTGCCAGCAGCCGAGCCAGGGGGCCCAATGAGCAGTTCTTC
v_call: TRBV29-1; clone_size: -; d_call: TRBD1; j_call: TRBJ2-5; cdr3_length: 14; cdr3_aa: CSVGQGVFGETQYF; cdr3_nt: TGCAGCGTCGGACAGGGGGTATTCGGGGAGACCCAGTACTTC
v_call: TRBV4-1; clone_size: -; d_call: -; j_call: TRBJ2-7; cdr3_length: 14; cdr3_aa: CASSPPPGPYEQYF; cdr3_nt: TGCGCCAGCAGCCCTCCCCCCGGTCCCTACGAGCAGTACTTC
v_call: TRBV5-1; clone_size: once; d_call: TRBD2; j_call: TRBJ2-3; cdr3_length: 17; cdr3_aa: CASSLVGSGAPTDTQYF; cdr3_nt: TGCGCCAGCAGCTTGGTAGGCAGCGGGGCCCCCACAGATACGCAGTATTTT
v_call: TRBV5-1; clone_size: once; d_call: TRBD1; j_call: TRBJ1-2; cdr3_length: 15; cdr3_aa: CASTPRTGKNYGYTF; cdr3_nt: TGCGCCAGCACCCCCCGGACAGGGAAGAACTATGGCTACACCTTC
v_call: TRBV11-3; clone_size: -; d_call: -; j_call: TRBJ1-1; cdr3_length: 13; cdr3_aa: CASSRRQNTEAFF; cdr3_nt: TGTGCCAGCAGCCGGAGACAGAACACTGAAGCTTTCTTT
v_call: TRBV20-1; clone_size: -; d_call: -; j_call: TRBJ2-5; cdr3_length: 11; cdr3_aa: CSASGGETQYF; cdr3_nt: TGCAGTGCTTCAGGGGGGGAGACCCAGTACTTC
v_call: TRBV7-3; clone_size: -; d_call: -; j_call: TRBJ2-2; cdr3_length: 15; cdr3_aa: CASSRFSGNTGELFF; cdr3_nt: TGTGCCAGCAGCCGCTTCTCGGGGAACACCGGGGAGCTGTTTTTT
v_call: TRBV2; clone_size: -; d_call: TRBD1; j_call: TRBJ1-1; cdr3_length: 14; cdr3_aa: CASSEGQRSPEAFF; cdr3_nt: TGTGCCAGCAGTGAGGGACAGAGGAGCCCTGAAGCTTTCTTT
v_call: TRBV6-5; clone_size: -; d_call: -; j_call: TRBJ1-1; cdr3_length: 13; cdr3_aa: CASFVPGNTEAFF; cdr3_nt: TGTGCCAGCTTCGTACCAGGTAACACTGAAGCTTTCTTT
v_call: TRBV4-1; clone_size: -; d_call: -; j_call: TRBJ2-7; cdr3_length: 16; cdr3_aa: CASSQNRGTPSYEQYF; cdr3_nt: TGCGCCAGCAGCCAAAACCGTGGGACACCCTCCTACGAGCAGTACTTC
v_call: TRBV5-1; clone_size: -; d_call: TRBD1; j_call: TRBJ1-1; cdr3_length: 15; cdr3_aa: CASSSQGPENTEAFF; cdr3_nt: TGCGCCAGCAGCTCACAGGGGCCTGAGAACACTGAAGCTTTCTTT
v_call: TRBV15; clone_size: -; d_call: TRBD1; j_call: TRBJ1-2; cdr3_length: 15; cdr3_aa: CATSRVVTGVRGYTF; cdr3_nt: TGTGCCACCAGCAGAGTAGTGACAGGGGTAAGAGGCTACACCTTC
v_call: TRBV5-1; clone_size: -; d_call: TRBD1; j_call: TRBJ2-1; cdr3_length: 16; cdr3_aa: CASSPGTASSYNEQFF; cdr3_nt: TGCGCCAGCAGCCCCGGGACAGCGAGCTCCTACAATGAGCAGTTCTTC
v_call: TRBV6-1; clone_size: -; d_call: -; j_call: TRBJ2-1; cdr3_length: 14; cdr3_aa: CASRASHHTDGQFF; cdr3_nt: TGTGCCAGCAGAGCTAGCCACCACACAGATGGGCAGTTCTTC
v_call: TRBV5-4; clone_size: -; d_call: TRBD2; j_call: TRBJ2-1; cdr3_length: 16; cdr3_aa: CASSPRLAGGVNEQFF; cdr3_nt: TGTGCCAGCAGCCCCCGACTAGCGGGAGGGGTCAATGAGCAGTTCTTC
v_call: TRBV2; clone_size: -; d_call: -; j_call: TRBJ1-1; cdr3_length: 14; cdr3_aa: CASSERPMNTEAFF; cdr3_nt: TGTGCCAGCAGTGAAAGGCCCATGAACACTGAAGCTTTCTTT
v_call: TRBV6-5; clone_size: -; d_call: -; j_call: TRBJ1-5; cdr3_length: 14; cdr3_aa: CASSEQGPAQPQHF; cdr3_nt: TGTGCCAGCAGTGAACAGGGTCCGGCTCAGCCCCAGCATTTT
v_call: TRBV18; clone_size: -; d_call: TRBD1; j_call: TRBJ1-1; cdr3_length: 14; cdr3_aa: CASSPGTGNTEAFF; cdr3_nt: TGTGCCAGCTCACCGGGGACAGGGAACACTGAAGCTTTCTTT
v_call: TRBV11-2; clone_size: -; d_call: -; j_call: TRBJ1-6; cdr3_length: 16; cdr3_aa: CASSSHKMLGNSPLHF; cdr3_nt: TGTGCCAGCAGCTCTCACAAGATGCTGGGGAATTCACCCCTCCACTTT
v_call: TRBV20-1; clone_size: -; d_call: -; j_call: TRBJ2-5; cdr3_length: 11; cdr3_aa: CSARDLETQYF; cdr3_nt: TGCAGTGCTAGAGATCTGGAGACCCAGTACTTC
v_call: TRBV10-3; clone_size: -; d_call: TRBD1; j_call: TRBJ1-2; cdr3_length: 13; cdr3_aa: CAIGQGAVYGYTF; cdr3_nt: TGTGCCATCGGACAGGGGGCTGTCTATGGCTACACCTTC
v_call: TRBV11-2; clone_size: -; d_call: -; j_call: TRBJ1-6; cdr3_length: 14; cdr3_aa: CASAPSGSNSPLHF; cdr3_nt: TGTGCCAGCGCCCCCTCAGGGTCGAATTCACCCCTCCACTTT
v_call: TRBV29-1; clone_size: -; d_call: -; j_call: TRBJ1-2; cdr3_length: 15; cdr3_aa: CSVENRARLGYGYTF; cdr3_nt: TGCAGCGTTGAAAATAGGGCCAGGTTAGGCTATGGCTACACCTTC
v_call: TRBV7-3; clone_size: -; d_call: TRBD1; j_call: TRBJ2-1; cdr3_length: 15; cdr3_aa: CASRLSGTVYNEQFF; cdr3_nt: TGTGCCAGCAGATTATCCGGGACAGTCTACAATGAGCAGTTCTTC
v_call: TRBV9; clone_size: -; d_call: TRBD2; j_call: TRBJ2-3; cdr3_length: 18; cdr3_aa: CASSVGATSGVPTDTQYF; cdr3_nt: TGTGCCAGCAGCGTAGGGGCGACTAGCGGGGTACCTACAGATACGCAGTATTTT
v_call: TRBV19; clone_size: -; d_call: TRBD1; j_call: TRBJ2-5; cdr3_length: 19; cdr3_aa: CASSRRFMGETGRRETQYF; cdr3_nt: TGTGCCAGTAGTAGGCGGTTCATGGGCGAGACAGGGAGAAGAGAGACCCAGTACTTC
v_call: TRBV9; clone_size: -; d_call: -; j_call: TRBJ2-5; cdr3_length: 17; cdr3_aa: CASSAEVGRTTQETQYF; cdr3_nt: TGTGCCAGCAGCGCCGAGGTTGGGAGGACGACCCAAGAGACCCAGTACTTC